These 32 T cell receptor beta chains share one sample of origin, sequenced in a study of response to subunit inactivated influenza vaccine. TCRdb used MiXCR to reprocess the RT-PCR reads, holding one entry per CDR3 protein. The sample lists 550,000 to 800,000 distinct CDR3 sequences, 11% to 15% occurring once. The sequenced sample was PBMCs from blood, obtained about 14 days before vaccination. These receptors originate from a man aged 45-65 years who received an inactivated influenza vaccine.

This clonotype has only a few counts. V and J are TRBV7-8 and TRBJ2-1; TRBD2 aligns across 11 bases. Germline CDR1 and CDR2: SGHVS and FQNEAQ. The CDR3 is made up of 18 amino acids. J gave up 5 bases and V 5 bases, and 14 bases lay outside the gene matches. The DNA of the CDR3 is TGTGCCAGCAGCCTCACCAGGCTACTAGCGGGAGCTCACAATGAGCAGTTCTTC. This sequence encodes CASSLTRLLAGAHNEQFF.

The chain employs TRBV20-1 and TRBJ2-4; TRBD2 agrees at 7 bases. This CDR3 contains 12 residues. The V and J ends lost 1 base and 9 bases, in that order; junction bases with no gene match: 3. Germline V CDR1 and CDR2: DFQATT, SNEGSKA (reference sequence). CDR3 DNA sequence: TGCAGTGCTAGAGCCGAGCGGGGCATTCAGTACTTC. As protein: CSARAERGIQYF.

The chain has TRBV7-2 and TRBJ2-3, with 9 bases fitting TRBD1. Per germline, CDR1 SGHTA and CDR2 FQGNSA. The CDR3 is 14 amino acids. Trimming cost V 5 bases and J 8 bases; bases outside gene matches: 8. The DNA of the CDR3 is TGTGCCAGCAGCCCCGGACAGGGGTTGGGTACGCAGTATTTT. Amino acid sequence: CASSPGQGLGTQYF.

This chain's CDR3 is CASSQVVTGEETQYF. The CDR3 nucleotides read TGCGCCAGCAGCCAAGTGGTGACAGGGGAAGAGACCCAGTACTTC. The chain uses TRBV4-1 and TRBJ2-5; 8 bases map to TRBD1. V lost 1 base, J lost 3 bases, and 4 bases stayed unmatched. The germline V gene encodes CDR1 MGHRA and CDR2 YSYEKL. The CDR3 sequence is 15 residues long.

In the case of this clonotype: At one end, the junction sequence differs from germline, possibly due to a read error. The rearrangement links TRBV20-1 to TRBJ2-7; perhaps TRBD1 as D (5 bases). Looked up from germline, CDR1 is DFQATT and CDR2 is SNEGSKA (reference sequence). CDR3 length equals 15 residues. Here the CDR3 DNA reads TGCAGTGCAGCCGAGCCGGGCAGGGAAACCTACGAGCAGCACTTC. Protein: CSAAEPGRETYEQHF.

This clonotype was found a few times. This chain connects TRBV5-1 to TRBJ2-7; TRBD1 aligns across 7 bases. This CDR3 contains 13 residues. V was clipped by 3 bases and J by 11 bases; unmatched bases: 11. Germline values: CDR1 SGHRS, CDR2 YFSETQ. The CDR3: CASSSFTGTDEYF. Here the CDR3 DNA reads TGCGCCAGCAGCTCCTTCACCGGGACAGATGAGTACTTC. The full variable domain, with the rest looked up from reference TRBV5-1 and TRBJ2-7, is KAGVTQTPRYLIKTRGQQVTLSCSPISGHRSVSWYQQTPGQGLQFLFEYFSETQRNKGNFPGRFSGRQFSNSRSEMNVSTLELGDSALYLCASSSFTGTDEYFGPGTRLTVT.

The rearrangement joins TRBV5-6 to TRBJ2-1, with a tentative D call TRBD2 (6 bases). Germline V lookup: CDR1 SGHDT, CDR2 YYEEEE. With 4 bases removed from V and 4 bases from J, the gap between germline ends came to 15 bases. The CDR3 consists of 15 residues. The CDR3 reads CASSATSREYNEQFF. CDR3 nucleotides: TGTGCCAGCAGCGCTACTAGCAGAGAGTACAATGAGCAGTTCTTC.

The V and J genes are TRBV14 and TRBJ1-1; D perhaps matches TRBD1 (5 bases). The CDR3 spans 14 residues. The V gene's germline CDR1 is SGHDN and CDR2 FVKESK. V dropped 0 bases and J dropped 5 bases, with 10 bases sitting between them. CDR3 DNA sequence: TGTGCCAGCAGCCAAGACTTGGGGCGAACTGAAGCTTTCTTT. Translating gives CASSQDLGRTEAFF.

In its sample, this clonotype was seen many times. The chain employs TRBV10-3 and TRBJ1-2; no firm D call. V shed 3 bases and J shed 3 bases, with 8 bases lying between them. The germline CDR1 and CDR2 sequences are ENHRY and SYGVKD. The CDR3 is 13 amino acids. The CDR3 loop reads CAISEARDYGYTF. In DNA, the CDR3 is TGTGCCATCAGTGAAGCCCGGGACTATGGCTACACCTTC.

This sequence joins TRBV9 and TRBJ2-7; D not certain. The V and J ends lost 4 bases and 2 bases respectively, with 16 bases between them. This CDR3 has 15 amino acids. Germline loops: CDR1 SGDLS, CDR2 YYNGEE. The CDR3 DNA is TGTGCCAGCAGCCCGACGTTGATTCAAACCTACGAGCAGTACTTC. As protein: CASSPTLIQTYEQYF.

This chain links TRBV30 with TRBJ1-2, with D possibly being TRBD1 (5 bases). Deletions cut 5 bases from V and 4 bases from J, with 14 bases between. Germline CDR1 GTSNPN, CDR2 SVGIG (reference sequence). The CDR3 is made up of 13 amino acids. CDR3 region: CAWGPWDGYGYTF. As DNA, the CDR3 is TGTGCCTGGGGTCCCTGGGACGGCTATGGCTACACCTTC.

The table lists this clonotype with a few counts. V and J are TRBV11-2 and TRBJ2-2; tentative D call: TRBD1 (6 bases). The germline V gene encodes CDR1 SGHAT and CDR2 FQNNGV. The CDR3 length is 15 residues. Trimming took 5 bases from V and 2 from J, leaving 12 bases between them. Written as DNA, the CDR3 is TGTGCCAGCAGCGTAAGGACAGCCAACACCGGGGAGCTGTTTTTT. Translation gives CASSVRTANTGELFF.

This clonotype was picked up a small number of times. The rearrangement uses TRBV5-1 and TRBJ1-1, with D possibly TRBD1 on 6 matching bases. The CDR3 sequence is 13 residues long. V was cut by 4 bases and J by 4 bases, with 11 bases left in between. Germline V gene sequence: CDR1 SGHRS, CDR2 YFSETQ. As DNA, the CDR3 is TGCGCCAGCAGCCGTCAGGGGACCACTGAAGCTTTCTTT. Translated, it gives CASSRQGTTEAFF.

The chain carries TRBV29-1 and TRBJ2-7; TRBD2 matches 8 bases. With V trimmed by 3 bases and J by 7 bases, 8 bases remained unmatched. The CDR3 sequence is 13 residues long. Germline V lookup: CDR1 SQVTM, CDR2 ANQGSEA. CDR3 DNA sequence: TGCAGCGTTGAGGGGACTAGGGATCGGGAGCAGTACTTC. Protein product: CSVEGTRDREQYF.

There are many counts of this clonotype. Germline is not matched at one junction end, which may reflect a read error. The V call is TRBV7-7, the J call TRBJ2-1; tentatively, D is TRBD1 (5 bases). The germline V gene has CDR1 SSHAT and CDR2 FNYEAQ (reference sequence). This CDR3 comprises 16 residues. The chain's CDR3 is CASSPGQGGSYNEQFF. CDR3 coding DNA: TGTGCTAGCAGCCCCGGGCAGGGCGGATCATACAATGAGCAGTTCTTC. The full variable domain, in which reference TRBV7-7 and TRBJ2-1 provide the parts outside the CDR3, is GAGVSQSPRYKVTKRGQDVTLRCDPISSHATLYWYQQALGQGPEFLTYFNYEAQPDKSGLPSDRFSAERPEGSISTLTIQRTEQRDSAMYRCASSPGQGGSYNEQFFGPGTRLTVL.

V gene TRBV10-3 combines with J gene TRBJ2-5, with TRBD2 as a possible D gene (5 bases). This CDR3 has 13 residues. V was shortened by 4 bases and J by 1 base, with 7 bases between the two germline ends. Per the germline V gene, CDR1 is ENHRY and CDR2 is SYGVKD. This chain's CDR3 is CAISASGQETQYF. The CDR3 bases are TGTGCCATCAGTGCGAGCGGCCAAGAGACCCAGTACTTC.

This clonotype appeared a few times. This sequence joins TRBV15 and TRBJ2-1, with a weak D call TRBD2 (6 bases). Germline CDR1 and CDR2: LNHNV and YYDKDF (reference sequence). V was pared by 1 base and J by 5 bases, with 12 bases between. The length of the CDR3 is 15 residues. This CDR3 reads CATSRAGALNNEQFF. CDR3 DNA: TGTGCCACCAGCAGAGCGGGAGCCCTTAACAATGAGCAGTTCTTC.

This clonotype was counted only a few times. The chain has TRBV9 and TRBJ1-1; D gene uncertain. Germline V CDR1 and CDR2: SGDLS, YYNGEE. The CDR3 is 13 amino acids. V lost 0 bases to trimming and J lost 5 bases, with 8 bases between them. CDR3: CASSVVTGTEAFF. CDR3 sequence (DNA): TGTGCCAGCAGCGTAGTGACTGGGACTGAAGCTTTCTTT.

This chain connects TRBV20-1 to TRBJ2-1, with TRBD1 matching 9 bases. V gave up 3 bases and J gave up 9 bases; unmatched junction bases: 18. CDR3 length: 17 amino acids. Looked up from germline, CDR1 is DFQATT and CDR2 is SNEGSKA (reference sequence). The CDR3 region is CSASLRDRVVRSGEQFF. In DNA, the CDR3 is TGCAGTGCTAGTCTCCGGGACAGGGTGGTTAGGTCTGGTGAGCAGTTCTTC.

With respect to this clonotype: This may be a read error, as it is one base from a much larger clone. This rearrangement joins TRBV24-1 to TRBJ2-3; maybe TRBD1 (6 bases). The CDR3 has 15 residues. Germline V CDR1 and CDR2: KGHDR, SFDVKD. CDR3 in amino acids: CATSAPRGFTVTQYF. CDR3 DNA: TGTGCCACCAGTGCACCCAGGGGCTTCACAGTTACGCAGTATTTT.

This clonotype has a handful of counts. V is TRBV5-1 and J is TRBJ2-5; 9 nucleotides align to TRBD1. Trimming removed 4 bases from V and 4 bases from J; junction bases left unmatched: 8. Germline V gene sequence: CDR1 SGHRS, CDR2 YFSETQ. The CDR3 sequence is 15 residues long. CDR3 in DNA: TGCGCCAGCAGCACCGGGACAGGGTTCGGAGAGACCCAGTACTTC. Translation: CASSTGTGFGETQYF.

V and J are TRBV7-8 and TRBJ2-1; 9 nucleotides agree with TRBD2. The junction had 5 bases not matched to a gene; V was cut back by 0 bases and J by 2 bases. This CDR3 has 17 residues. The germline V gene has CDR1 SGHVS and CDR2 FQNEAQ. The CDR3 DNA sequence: TGTGCCAGCAGCTTAGCGGTGGGCGGGGGGGCCTACAATGAGCAGTTCTTC. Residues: CASSLAVGGGAYNEQFF.

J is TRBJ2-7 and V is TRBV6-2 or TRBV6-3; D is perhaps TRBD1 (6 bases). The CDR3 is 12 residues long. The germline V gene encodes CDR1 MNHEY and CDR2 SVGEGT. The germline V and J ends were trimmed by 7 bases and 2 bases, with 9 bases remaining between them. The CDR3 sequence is CASMGTPYEQYF. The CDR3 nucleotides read TGTGCCAGCATGGGGACACCCTACGAGCAGTACTTC.

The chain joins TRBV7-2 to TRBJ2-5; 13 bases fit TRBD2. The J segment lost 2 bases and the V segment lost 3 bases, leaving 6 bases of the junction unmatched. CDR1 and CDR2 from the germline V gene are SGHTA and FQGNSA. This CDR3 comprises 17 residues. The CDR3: CASSFRLAGGLQETQYF. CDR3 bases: TGTGCCAGCAGCTTCCGACTAGCGGGGGGCTTACAAGAGACCCAGTACTTC. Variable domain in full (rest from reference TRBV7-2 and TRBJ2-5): GAGVSQSPSNKVTEKGKDVELRCDPISGHTALYWYRQSLGQGLEFLIYFQGNSAPDKSGLPSDRFSAERTGGSVSTLTIQRTQQEDSAVYLCASSFRLAGGLQETQYFGPGTRLLVL.

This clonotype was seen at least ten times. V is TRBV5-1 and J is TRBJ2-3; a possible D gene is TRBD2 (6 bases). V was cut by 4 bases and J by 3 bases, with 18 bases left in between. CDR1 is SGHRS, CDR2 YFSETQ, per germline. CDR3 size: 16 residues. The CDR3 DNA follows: TGCGCCAGCAGCCTTACTAGCTCTCGGGGTACAGATACGCAGTATTTT. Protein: CASSLTSSRGTDTQYF.

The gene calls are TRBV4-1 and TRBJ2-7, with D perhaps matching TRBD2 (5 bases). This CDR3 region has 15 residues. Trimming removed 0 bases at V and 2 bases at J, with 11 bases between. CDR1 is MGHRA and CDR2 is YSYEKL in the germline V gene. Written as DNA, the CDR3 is TGCGCCAGCAGCCAAGATCCCCACGGGGCCTACGAGCAGTACTTC. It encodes CASSQDPHGAYEQYF.

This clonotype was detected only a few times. CDR3 residues: CASSESGGAGETQYF. The CDR3 nucleotides are TGTGCCAGCAGTGAATCAGGGGGAGCGGGAGAGACCCAGTACTTC. The chain couples TRBV25-1 to TRBJ2-5; a weak D match, TRBD1 (7 bases). Germline CDR1 and CDR2: MGHDK and SYGVNS. V was pared by 1 base and J by 4 bases, with 13 bases between. The CDR3 length is 15 residues.

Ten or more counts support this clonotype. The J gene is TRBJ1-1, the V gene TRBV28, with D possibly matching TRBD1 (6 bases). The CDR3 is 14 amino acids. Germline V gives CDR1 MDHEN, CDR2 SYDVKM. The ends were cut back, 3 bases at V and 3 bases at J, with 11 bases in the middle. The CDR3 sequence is CASSLTRGDTEAFF. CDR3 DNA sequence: TGTGCCAGCAGTTTGACGAGGGGGGACACTGAAGCTTTCTTT.

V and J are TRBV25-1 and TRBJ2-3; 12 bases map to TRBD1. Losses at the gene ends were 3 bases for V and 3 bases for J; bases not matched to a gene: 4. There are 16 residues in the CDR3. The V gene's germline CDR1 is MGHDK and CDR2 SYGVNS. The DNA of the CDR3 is TGTGCCAGCAGTGATGGGGACAGGGGGCTAACAGATACGCAGTATTTT. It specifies CASSDGDRGLTDTQYF.

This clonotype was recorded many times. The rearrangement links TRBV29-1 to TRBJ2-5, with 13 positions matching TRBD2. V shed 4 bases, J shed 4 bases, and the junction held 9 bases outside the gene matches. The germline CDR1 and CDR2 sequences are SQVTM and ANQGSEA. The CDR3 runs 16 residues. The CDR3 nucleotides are TGCAGCGTTGGGGGACTAGCGGGGAGTATGCCAGAGACCCAGTACTTC. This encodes CSVGGLAGSMPETQYF.

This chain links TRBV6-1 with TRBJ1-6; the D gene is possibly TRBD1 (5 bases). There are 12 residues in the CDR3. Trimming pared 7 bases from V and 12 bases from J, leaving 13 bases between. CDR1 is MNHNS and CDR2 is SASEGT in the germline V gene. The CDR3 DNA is TGTGCCAGCAATGGCAGGGACCTACCCCTCCACTTT. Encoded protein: CASNGRDLPLHF.

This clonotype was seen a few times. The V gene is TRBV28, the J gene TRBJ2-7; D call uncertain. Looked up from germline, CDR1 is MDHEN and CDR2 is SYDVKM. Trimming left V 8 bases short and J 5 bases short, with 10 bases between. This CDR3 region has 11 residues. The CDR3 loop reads CASQTLHEQYF. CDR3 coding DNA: TGTGCCAGCCAAACCTTGCACGAGCAGTACTTC. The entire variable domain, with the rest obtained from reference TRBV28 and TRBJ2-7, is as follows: DVKVTQSSRYLVKRTGEKVFLECVQDMDHENMFWYRQDPGLGLRLIYFSYDVKMKEKGDIPEGYSVSREKKERFSLILESASTNQTSMYLCASQTLHEQYFGPGTRLTVT.